These T cell receptor beta chains were read from a single sample in a study of cytomegalovirus exposure and HLA in healthy donors. The assay was immunoSEQ multiplex PCR, and TCRdb's table has in-frame clones only and misses some. The sample consists of around 150,000 clones, 75% of them appearing once. Sequenced sample: PBMCs. Receptor source: a man younger than 35 in good health and CMV-seronegative. Each CDR3 is given with its conserved first and last residue. D genes are given only for firm matches. Size tells how often a clone was seen (once, few, many) or the class of an expanded clone, and some rows leave it out.

v_call: TRBV15; j_call: TRBJ2-7; d_call: .; cdr3_length: 15; clone_size: .; cdr3_aa: CATSRDSASAHEQYF; cdr3_nt: TGTGCCACCAGCAGAGATAGCGCTAGCGCCCACGAGCAGTACTTC
v_call: TRBV9; j_call: TRBJ1-2; d_call: .; cdr3_length: 15; clone_size: once; cdr3_aa: CASSVGGGGDYGYTF; cdr3_nt: TGTGCCAGCAGCGTAGGAGGAGGGGGGGACTATGGCTACACCTTC
v_call: TRBV18; j_call: TRBJ2-7; d_call: TRBD2; cdr3_length: 14; clone_size: .; cdr3_aa: CASSGTSGSYEQYF; cdr3_nt: TGTGCCAGCTCCGGGACTAGCGGGAGTTACGAGCAGTACTTC
v_call: TRBV5-8; j_call: TRBJ2-3; d_call: .; cdr3_length: 15; clone_size: .; cdr3_aa: CASSSSVVGTDTQYF; cdr3_nt: TGTGCCAGCAGCTCTAGCGTGGTAGGCACAGATACGCAGTATTTT
v_call: TRBV6-6; j_call: TRBJ2-2; d_call: .; cdr3_length: 14; clone_size: .; cdr3_aa: CASSSRANTGELFF; cdr3_nt: TGTGCCAGCAGTAGTCGAGCGAACACTGGGGAGCTGTTTTTT
v_call: TRBV13; j_call: TRBJ2-2; d_call: TRBD2; cdr3_length: 19; clone_size: .; cdr3_aa: CASSPGLAGGPRRPGELFF; cdr3_nt: TGTGCCAGCAGCCCCGGACTAGCGGGAGGGCCTAGGCGGCCCGGGGAGCTGTTTTTT
v_call: TRBV27; j_call: TRBJ1-2; d_call: .; cdr3_length: 12; clone_size: .; cdr3_aa: CASTSFGSGYTF; cdr3_nt: TGTGCCAGCACCTCTTTCGGTAGCGGCTACACCTTC
v_call: TRBV4-3; j_call: TRBJ1-2; d_call: .; cdr3_length: 14; clone_size: .; cdr3_aa: CASSAPGHERGYTF; cdr3_nt: TGCGCCAGCAGCGCCCCGGGACACGAGAGAGGCTACACCTTC
v_call: TRBV27; j_call: TRBJ1-2; d_call: TRBD1; cdr3_length: 14; clone_size: .; cdr3_aa: CASSLWDRGYGYTF; cdr3_nt: TGTGCCAGCAGTTTATGGGACAGGGGCTATGGCTACACCTTC
v_call: TRBV11-2; j_call: TRBJ2-7; d_call: .; cdr3_length: 15; clone_size: few; cdr3_aa: CASSLDPPAPYEQYF; cdr3_nt: TGTGCCAGCAGCTTAGATCCGCCAGCGCCCTACGAGCAGTACTTC
v_call: TRBV18; j_call: TRBJ1-3; d_call: .; cdr3_length: 16; clone_size: .; cdr3_aa: CASSPLGGISGNTIYF; cdr3_nt: TGTGCCAGCTCACCATTAGGAGGGATCTCTGGAAACACCATATATTTT
v_call: TRBV28; j_call: TRBJ1-5; d_call: .; cdr3_length: 15; clone_size: .; cdr3_aa: CASIAPGVNNQPQHF; cdr3_nt: TGTGCCAGCATAGCGCCGGGGGTGAACAATCAGCCCCAGCATTTT
v_call: TRBV5-6; j_call: TRBJ2-1; d_call: TRBD2; cdr3_length: 16; clone_size: .; cdr3_aa: CASSWRGLAGVSEQFF; cdr3_nt: TGTGCCAGCAGCTGGCGGGGGCTAGCGGGAGTGAGTGAGCAGTTCTTC
v_call: TRBV28; j_call: TRBJ1-1; d_call: TRBD1; cdr3_length: 14; clone_size: .; cdr3_aa: CASLPGQGNTEAFF; cdr3_nt: TGTGCCAGCCTCCCGGGACAGGGAAACACTGAAGCTTTCTTT
v_call: TRBV7-9; j_call: TRBJ1-4; d_call: TRBD1; cdr3_length: 13; clone_size: .; cdr3_aa: CASSFTGAEKLFF; cdr3_nt: TGTGCCAGCAGCTTCACAGGGGCGGAAAAACTGTTTTTT
v_call: TRBV19; j_call: TRBJ1-4; d_call: TRBD1; cdr3_length: 15; clone_size: .; cdr3_aa: CASSLRGQGNEKLFF; cdr3_nt: TGTGCCAGTAGCCTCCGGGGACAGGGGAATGAAAAACTGTTTTTT
v_call: TRBV28; j_call: TRBJ1-2; d_call: TRBD1; cdr3_length: 14; clone_size: .; cdr3_aa: CASSSPRQGYGYTF; cdr3_nt: TGTGCCAGCAGTTCCCCAAGACAGGGCTATGGCTACACCTTC
v_call: TRBV4-3; j_call: TRBJ2-4; d_call: TRBD2; cdr3_length: 18; clone_size: .; cdr3_aa: CASSQVLAGGHVKNIQYF; cdr3_nt: TGCGCCAGCAGCCAAGTTCTAGCGGGAGGGCATGTCAAAAACATTCAGTACTTC
v_call: TRBV6-6; j_call: TRBJ1-4; d_call: TRBD1; cdr3_length: 14; clone_size: .; cdr3_aa: CASTHRDRAEKLFF; cdr3_nt: TGTGCCAGCACCCACCGGGACAGGGCTGAAAAACTGTTTTTT
v_call: TRBV5-3; j_call: TRBJ2-7; d_call: TRBD1; cdr3_length: 14; clone_size: .; cdr3_aa: CARSFRDRVYEQYF; cdr3_nt: TGTGCCAGAAGCTTCCGGGACAGGGTTTACGAGCAGTACTTC
v_call: TRBV9; j_call: TRBJ2-7; d_call: TRBD2; cdr3_length: 15; clone_size: .; cdr3_aa: CASSPSGGSVYEQYF; cdr3_nt: TGTGCCAGCAGCCCCTCCGGGGGGTCGGTCTACGAGCAGTACTTC
v_call: TRBV29-1; j_call: TRBJ1-4; d_call: .; cdr3_length: 13; clone_size: .; cdr3_aa: CSVEAGTGEKLFF; cdr3_nt: TGCAGCGTTGAAGCTGGGACTGGTGAAAAACTGTTTTTT
v_call: TRBV27; j_call: TRBJ1-6; d_call: .; cdr3_length: 19; clone_size: .; cdr3_aa: CASSLEGQGLSSYNSPLHF; cdr3_nt: TGTGCCAGCAGTTTAGAAGGGCAGGGCCTTAGCTCCTATAATTCACCCCTCCACTTT
v_call: TRBV28; j_call: TRBJ2-7; d_call: TRBD2; cdr3_length: 13; clone_size: few; cdr3_aa: CAIRSGTVYEQYF; cdr3_nt: TGTGCCATCCGAAGCGGGACGGTTTACGAGCAGTACTTC
v_call: TRBV4-3; j_call: TRBJ2-7; d_call: .; cdr3_length: 15; clone_size: .; cdr3_aa: CASSQGAGGPYEQYF; cdr3_nt: TGCGCCAGCAGCCAAGGGGCAGGGGGGCCCTACGAGCAGTACTTC
v_call: TRBV4-1; j_call: TRBJ2-3; d_call: .; cdr3_length: 13; clone_size: .; cdr3_aa: CASSPVGTDTQYF; cdr3_nt: TGCGCCAGCAGCCCGGTCGGCACAGATACGCAGTATTTT
v_call: TRBV10-1; j_call: TRBJ2-3; d_call: .; cdr3_length: 12; clone_size: once; cdr3_aa: CASTQGTDTQYF; cdr3_nt: TGCGCCAGCACCCAGGGGACAGATACGCAGTATTTT
v_call: TRBV10-2; j_call: TRBJ2-1; d_call: TRBD2; cdr3_length: 16; clone_size: .; cdr3_aa: CASRDLAGSSYNEQFF; cdr3_nt: TGCGCCAGCAGGGATTTAGCGGGCAGCTCCTACAATGAGCAGTTCTTC
v_call: TRBV7-9; j_call: TRBJ2-5; d_call: .; cdr3_length: 14; clone_size: .; cdr3_aa: CASFYTGTQETQYF; cdr3_nt: TGTGCCTCCTTTTACACAGGGACCCAAGAGACCCAGTACTTC
v_call: TRBV9; j_call: TRBJ2-1; d_call: TRBD2; cdr3_length: 16; clone_size: .; cdr3_aa: CASSVASQREGREQFF; cdr3_nt: TGTGCCAGCAGCGTAGCTAGCCAGCGGGAGGGCCGGGAGCAGTTCTTC
v_call: TRBV10-3; j_call: TRBJ2-7; d_call: TRBD2; cdr3_length: 13; clone_size: .; cdr3_aa: CAISATSSYEQYF; cdr3_nt: TGTGCCATCAGTGCGACTAGCTCTTACGAGCAGTACTTC
v_call: TRBV5-1; j_call: TRBJ2-2; d_call: .; cdr3_length: 14; clone_size: once; cdr3_aa: CASSQEGGTGELFF; cdr3_nt: TGCGCCAGCAGCCAAGAAGGCGGCACCGGGGAGCTGTTTTTT
v_call: TRBV19; j_call: TRBJ1-2; d_call: .; cdr3_length: 13; clone_size: few; cdr3_aa: CASSSFGQRGYTF; cdr3_nt: TGTGCCAGTAGTTCCTTTGGACAGAGAGGCTACACCTTC
v_call: TRBV27; j_call: TRBJ1-2; d_call: TRBD1; cdr3_length: 14; clone_size: .; cdr3_aa: CASSFLTGYYGYTF; cdr3_nt: TGTGCCAGCAGTTTCCTGACAGGGTACTATGGCTACACCTTC
v_call: TRBV9; j_call: TRBJ2-7; d_call: TRBD1; cdr3_length: 14; clone_size: .; cdr3_aa: CASSAGTGEDEQYF; cdr3_nt: TGTGCCAGCAGCGCCGGGACAGGGGAGGACGAGCAGTACTTC
v_call: TRBV7-2; j_call: TRBJ1-2; d_call: .; cdr3_length: 13; clone_size: .; cdr3_aa: CASSLAGIYGYTF; cdr3_nt: TGTGCCAGCAGCCTGGCAGGGATCTATGGCTACACCTTC